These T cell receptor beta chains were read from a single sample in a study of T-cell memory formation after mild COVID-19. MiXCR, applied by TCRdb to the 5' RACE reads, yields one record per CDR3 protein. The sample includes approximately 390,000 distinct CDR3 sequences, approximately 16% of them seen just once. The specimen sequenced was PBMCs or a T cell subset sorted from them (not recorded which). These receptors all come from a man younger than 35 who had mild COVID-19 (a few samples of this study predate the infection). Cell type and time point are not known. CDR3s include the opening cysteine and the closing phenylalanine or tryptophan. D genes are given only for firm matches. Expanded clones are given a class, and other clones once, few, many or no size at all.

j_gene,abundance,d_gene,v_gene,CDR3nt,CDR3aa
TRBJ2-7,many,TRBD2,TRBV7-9,TGTGCCAGCAGCCCGGGGGGAATCTCCTACGAGCAGTACTTC,CASSPGGISYEQYF
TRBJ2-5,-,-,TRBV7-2,TGTGCCAGCAGCGCGGATCCGGGCCAAAGGCGGGAGACCCAGTACTTC,CASSADPGQRRETQYF
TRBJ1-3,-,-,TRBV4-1,TGCGCCAGCAGCCCCAGAGGGGGGGGAAACACCATATATTTT,CASSPRGGGNTIYF
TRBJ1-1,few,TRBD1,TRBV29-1,TGCAGCGTTGAAGATTCCGGGACAGGGGGTCACGGGGAAGCTTTCTTT,CSVEDSGTGGHGEAFF
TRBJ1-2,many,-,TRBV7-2,TGTGCCAGCAGCTTCGGCAGCTCTAACTATGGCTACACCTTC,CASSFGSSNYGYTF
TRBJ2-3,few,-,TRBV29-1,TGCAGCGTTGAAGATACCCAGTGGGGGAACACAGATACGCAGTATTTT,CSVEDTQWGNTDTQYF
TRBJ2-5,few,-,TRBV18,TGTGCCAGCTCACCTCCAAATAGCGAAAAAGAGACCCAGTACTTC,CASSPPNSEKETQYF
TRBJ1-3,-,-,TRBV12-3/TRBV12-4,TGTGCCAGCAGTTTAGCGCTCACAGACCATATATATTTT,CASSLALTDHIYF
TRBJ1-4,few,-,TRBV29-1,TGCAGCGTTTCCGGGACTGGAGGCTCTAATGAAAAACTGTTTTTT,CSVSGTGGSNEKLFF
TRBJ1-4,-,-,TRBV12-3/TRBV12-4,TGTGCCAGCGGCGGCCCGGGGGAAAAACTGTTTTTT,CASGGPGEKLFF
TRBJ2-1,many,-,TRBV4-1,TGCGCCAGCAGCCAAGAGTCGTTACCCCACAATGAGCAGTTCTTC,CASSQESLPHNEQFF
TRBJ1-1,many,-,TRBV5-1,TGCGCCAGCAGCTTGGATAGGGGTAACACTGAAGCTTTCTTT,CASSLDRGNTEAFF
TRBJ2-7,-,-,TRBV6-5,TGTGCCAGCATGAACAGAGCCTACTACGAGCAGTACTTC,CASMNRAYYEQYF
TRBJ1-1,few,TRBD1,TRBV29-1,TGCAGCGTTCGGACAGGAGGCACTGAAGCTTTCTTT,CSVRTGGTEAFF
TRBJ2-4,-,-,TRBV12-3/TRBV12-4,TGTGCCAGCAGCCCGGGACGTACCCCGAAGGTAGCCAAAAACATTCAGTACTTC,CASSPGRTPKVAKNIQYF
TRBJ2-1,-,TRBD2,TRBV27,TGTGCCAGCAGTTGGACCGGGACTAGCGGGTACAATGAGCAGTTCTTC,CASSWTGTSGYNEQFF
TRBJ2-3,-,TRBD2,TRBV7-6,TGTGCCAGCAGCCCCAGGATAGCGGGGGGAGGTACAGATACGCAGTATTTT,CASSPRIAGGGTDTQYF
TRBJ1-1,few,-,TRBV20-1,TGCAGTGCTAGAGATCTTGGCCGCGGGGTTCCCACTGAAGCTTTCTTT,CSARDLGRGVPTEAFF
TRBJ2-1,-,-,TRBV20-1,TGCAGTGCAAAATCGGCGGATGAGCAGTTCTTC,CSAKSADEQFF
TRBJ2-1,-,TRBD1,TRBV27,TGTGCCAGCAGTTCATGGGACAGCTCGAGAGAGTTCTTC,CASSSWDSSREFF
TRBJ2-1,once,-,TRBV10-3,TGTGCCACCCGCCAAGTCAGCTCCTACAATGAGCAGTTCTTC,CATRQVSSYNEQFF
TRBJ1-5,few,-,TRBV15,TGTGCCACCAGCAGATCCGTGACTGAGAATCAGCCCCAGCATTTT,CATSRSVTENQPQHF
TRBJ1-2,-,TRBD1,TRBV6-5,TGTGCCAGCAGTTACTTTGCCTGGACAGGTCAGACTCAGGGCTACACCTTC,CASSYFAWTGQTQGYTF
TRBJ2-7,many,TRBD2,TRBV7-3,TGTGCCAGCAGCCCAGGTTCGGGGGGCTCCTACGAGCAGTACTTC,CASSPGSGGSYEQYF
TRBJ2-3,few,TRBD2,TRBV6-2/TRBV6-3,TGTGCCAGCAGTTACCTCACTAGCGGGGGATCGGTTGCAGATACGCAGTATTTT,CASSYLTSGGSVADTQYF
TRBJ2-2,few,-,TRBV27,TGTGCCAGCAGTTCTACAGGGTTCGGGGAGCTGTTTTTT,CASSSTGFGELFF
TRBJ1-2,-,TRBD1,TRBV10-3,TGTGCCATCAGTGCCCGGGACAGGGCCCTTGGCTACACCTTC,CAISARDRALGYTF
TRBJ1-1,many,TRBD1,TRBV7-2,TGTGCCAGCAGCTCCCGGGACAGGGCCACTGAAGCTTTCTTT,CASSSRDRATEAFF
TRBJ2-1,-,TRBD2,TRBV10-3,TGTGCCATCAGGGGACTAGCGGGGGGGCATAATGAGCAGTTCTTC,CAIRGLAGGHNEQFF
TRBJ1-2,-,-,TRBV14,TGTGCCAGCAGCCAAGATTCAGTAGGCCAGAGCTATGGCTACACCTTC,CASSQDSVGQSYGYTF
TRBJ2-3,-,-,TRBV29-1,TGCAGCGTTGAAGACGGCAGGCAGTACACAGATACGCAGTATTTT,CSVEDGRQYTDTQYF
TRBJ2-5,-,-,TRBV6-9,TGTGCCAGCAGACCGCCTGCTCCGGGATCGCAAGAGACCCAGTACTTC,CASRPPAPGSQETQYF
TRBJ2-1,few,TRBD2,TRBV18,TGTGCCAGCTCACCACCCGGGACTAGCGGAGGAGATGAGCAGTTCTTC,CASSPPGTSGGDEQFF
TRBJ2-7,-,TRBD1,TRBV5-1,TGCGCCAGCAGCATGGGACAGTTCGAGCAGTACTTC,CASSMGQFEQYF
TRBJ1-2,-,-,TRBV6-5,TGTGCCAGCAGTTACGGTATTAACTTGGGCTACACCTTC,CASSYGINLGYTF
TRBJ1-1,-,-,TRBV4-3,TGCGCCAGCAGCCAAGAAGCCGGCGGTGTGGAAGCTTTCTTT,CASSQEAGGVEAFF
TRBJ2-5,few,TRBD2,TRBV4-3,TGCGCCAGCAGCCAAGCCCAAGCGGGGGGGCCAGGCCAAGAGACCCAGTACTTC,CASSQAQAGGPGQETQYF
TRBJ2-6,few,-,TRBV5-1,TGCGCCAGCAGCCGGGGGGCCCCTGGGGCCAACGTCCTGACTTTC,CASSRGAPGANVLTF
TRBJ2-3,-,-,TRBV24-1,TGTGCCACCAGTGCCGCCCGGGACGGTAGCACAGATACGCAGTATTTT,CATSAARDGSTDTQYF
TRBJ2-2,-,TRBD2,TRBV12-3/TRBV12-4,TGTGCCAGCAGTTCCACTAGCGGAAACACCGGGGAGCTGTTTTTT,CASSSTSGNTGELFF
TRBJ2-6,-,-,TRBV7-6,TGTGCCAGCAGCGAAGCCTCTGGGGCCAACGTCCTGACTTTC,CASSEASGANVLTF
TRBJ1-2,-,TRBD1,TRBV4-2,TGTGCCAGCAGCCAAGGGGGGACAGGGATAAACTATGGCTACACCTTC,CASSQGGTGINYGYTF
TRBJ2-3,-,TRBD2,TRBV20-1,TGCAGTGCTAGAGAGGAACTAGCGGGGTGGTCAGATACGCAGTATTTT,CSAREELAGWSDTQYF
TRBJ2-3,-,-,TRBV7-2,TGTGCCAGCAGCTTCGTATTTGGCTTGTCATCAGATACGCAGTATTTT,CASSFVFGLSSDTQYF
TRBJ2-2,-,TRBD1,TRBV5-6,TGTGCCAGCAGCTGGACAGGGGGCGCGAACACCGGGGAGCTGTTTTTT,CASSWTGGANTGELFF
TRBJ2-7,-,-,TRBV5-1,TGCGCCAGCAGCCCGGCGACGGTGTCCTACGAGCAGTACTTC,CASSPATVSYEQYF
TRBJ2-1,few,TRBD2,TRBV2,TGTGCCAGCCTAGCGGAAAACGTATCCCAGAATGAGCAGTTCTTC,CASLAENVSQNEQFF
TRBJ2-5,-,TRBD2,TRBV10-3,TGTGCCATCCGCGGGGGGTTACAAGAGACCCAGTACTTC,CAIRGGLQETQYF
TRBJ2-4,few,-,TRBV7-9,TGTGCCAGCAGCTCTGCTGTCGACATTCAGTACTTC,CASSSAVDIQYF
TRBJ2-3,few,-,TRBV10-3,TGTGCCATCGGTGGAGATACGCAGTATTTT,CAIGGDTQYF
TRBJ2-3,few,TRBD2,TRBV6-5,TGTGCCAGCAGTTACCGCCCTAGCGGGGGTTCACCAGATACGCAGTATTTT,CASSYRPSGGSPDTQYF
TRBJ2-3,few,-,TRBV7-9,TGTGCCAGCAGCTTCCTGAACACAGATACGCAGTATTTT,CASSFLNTDTQYF
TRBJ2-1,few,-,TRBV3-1,TGTGCCAGCAGCCAAAGGATTGACTCCTACAATGAGCAGTTCTTC,CASSQRIDSYNEQFF
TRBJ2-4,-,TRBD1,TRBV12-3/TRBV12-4,TGTGCCAGCAGTCCGGGACAGGGGGTAAACATTCAGTACTTC,CASSPGQGVNIQYF
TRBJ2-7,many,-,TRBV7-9,TGTGCCAGCAGCCGCCTTGGGGATCGCTCCTACGAGCAGTACTTC,CASSRLGDRSYEQYF